The 6 T cell receptor beta chains below were found in one sample sequenced in a study of shared clonotypes between healthy human individuals. Clones were read by immunoSEQ multiplex PCR, and TCRdb kept only the in-frame ones, dropping some. The sample includes roughly 490,000 clones, about 82% seen only once; the top ten take over 10%. The sequenced sample was PBMCs. These receptors were collected from a woman between 40 and 55 years old in good health. Some clones in this sample may be carry-over from other donors' samples.

J is TRBJ1-6 and V is TRBV30; perhaps TRBD1 as D (5 bases). Trimming shortened V by 2 bases and J by 9 bases, and 17 bases separated the two germline ends. The length of the CDR3 is 15 residues. The germline V gene has CDR1 GTSNPN and CDR2 SVGIG (reference sequence). The CDR3 sequence: CAWSPSDTESSPLHF. CDR3 nucleotide sequence: TGTGCCTGGAGTCCCTCGGACACCGAGAGTTCACCCCTCCACTTT.

V is TRBV2 and J is TRBJ1-5; tentatively, D is TRBD1 (6 bases). With 1 base removed from V and 9 bases from J, the gap between germline ends came to 10 bases. Germline V gives CDR1 SNHLY, CDR2 FYNNEI. The CDR3 consists of 13 residues. CDR3 coding DNA: TGTGCCAGCAGTGAAGGGGGGCGGCCGCCCCAGCATTTT. It codes for CASSEGGRPPQHF.

A remark on this clone: Other DNA sequences in the same sample also yield this CDR3. The CDR3 coding sequence is TGCGCCAGCAGCTTGGCGGCCGGGACAGGGACCTACGAGCAGTACTTC. It encodes CASSLAAGTGTYEQYF. V and J are TRBV5-1 and TRBJ2-7, with 9 positions matching TRBD1. This CDR3 spans 16 amino acids. Germline CDR1 reads SGHRS; CDR2 reads YFSETQ. After removal of 0 bases from V and 2 bases from J, the junction contained 6 bases not matched to a gene.

With respect to this clone: Other DNA sequences in this sample translate to the same CDR3. V gene TRBV15 combines with J gene TRBJ2-3; 7 bases align to TRBD1. Germline loops: CDR1 LNHNV, CDR2 YYDKDF (reference sequence). The CDR3 runs 17 residues. The junction had 9 bases not matched to a gene; V was cut back by 3 bases and J by 0 bases. As DNA, the CDR3 is TGTGCCACCAGCAGGGGGACCGGGACAGCAAGCACAGATACGCAGTATTTT. Encoded protein: CATSRGTGTASTDTQYF.

This rearrangement joins TRBV11-2 to TRBJ2-5, with D perhaps TRBD2 (5 bases). Germline lookup yields CDR1 SGHAT and CDR2 FQNNGV. The CDR3 totals 12 residues. Trimming stripped 5 bases from V and 5 bases from J, with 9 bases between. The DNA for the CDR3 is TGTGCCAGCAGCCGAGGGTATGAGACCCAGTACTTC. It specifies CASSRGYETQYF.

This clone has only a few counts. The chain has TRBV7-2 and TRBJ1-3; D perhaps matches TRBD1 (5 bases). The V end was cut by 3 bases, the J end by 3 bases, with 9 bases between. The CDR3 sequence is 14 residues long. Germline-derived CDR1 and CDR2 are SGHTA and FQGNSA. This CDR3 reads CASSFGGYGNTIYF. In nucleotides, the CDR3 is TGTGCCAGCAGCTTCGGGGGGTATGGAAACACCATATATTTT. The entire variable domain, with the rest obtained from reference TRBV7-2 and TRBJ1-3, is as follows: GAGVSQSPSNKVTEKGKDVELRCDPISGHTALYWYRQSLGQGLEFLIYFQGNSAPDKSGLPSDRFSAERTGGSVSTLTIQRTQQEDSAVYLCASSFGGYGNTIYFGEGSWLTVV.